The clone carrying this T cell receptor beta chain has just a few counts. Its cognate antigen is unknown. V shed 6 bases, J shed 2 bases, and the junction held 12 bases outside the gene matches. The CDR3 contains 16 residues. Germline values: CDR1 MNHNS, CDR2 SASEGT. The data belong to a study of T cells in Graves' hyperthyroidism and ophthalmopathy. Study context: Peripheral blood draws took place at initial diagnosis, ahead of any treatment.

Findings and limits, study-wide: Stable hyperthyroidism was separated from ophthalmopathy by a model based on 13 V-J features. Most thyroid-expanded clonotypes above 0.001 were also found in blood.

RNA transcripts were the template for amplifying TCR beta CDR3 regions. The HTBI primer set served for first-round RT-PCR of the TCR CDR3. TCRdb independently ran MiXCR on the multiplex PCR reads; one entry per CDR3 protein. Altogether 250,000 to 300,000 distinct CDR3 sequences are present, approximately 15% being singletons, with the ten largest covering approximately 60%. The sample consisted of blood. This TCR derives from a woman aged 55-69 years with Graves' ophthalmopathy. This chain uses TRBV6-1 with TRBJ1-2; 7 nucleotides match TRBD1. The DNA for the CDR3 is TGTGCCAGCAGACACCCCGGGACAGAGGGCAACTATGGCTACACCTTC. It codes for CASRHPGTEGNYGYTF.